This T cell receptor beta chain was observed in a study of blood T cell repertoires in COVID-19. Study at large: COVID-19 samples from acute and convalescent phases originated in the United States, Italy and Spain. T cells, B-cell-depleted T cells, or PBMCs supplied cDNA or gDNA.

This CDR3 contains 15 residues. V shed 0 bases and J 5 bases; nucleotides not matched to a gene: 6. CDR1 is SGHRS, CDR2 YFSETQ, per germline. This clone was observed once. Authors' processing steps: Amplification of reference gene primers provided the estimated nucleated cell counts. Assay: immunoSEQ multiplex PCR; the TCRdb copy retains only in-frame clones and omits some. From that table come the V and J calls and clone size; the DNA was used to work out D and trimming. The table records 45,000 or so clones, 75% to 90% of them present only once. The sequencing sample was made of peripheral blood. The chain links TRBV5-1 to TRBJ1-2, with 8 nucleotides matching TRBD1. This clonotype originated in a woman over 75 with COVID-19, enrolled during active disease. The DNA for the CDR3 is TGCGCCAGCAGCTTGGTGGGCCAGGGGGCGTATGGCTACACCTTC. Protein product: CASSLVGQGAYGYTF.